The rows below give T cell receptor beta chains drawn from one sample of a study of OX40 agonist ivuxolimab in advanced cancers. Profiled with immunoSEQ multiplex PCR; TCRdb holds only in-frame clones, not every one. The profile shows about 87,000 clones, just under 90% of them singletons. The input for sequencing was CD4+ or CD8+ T cells sorted from blood, taken in a trial of the OX40 agonist ivuxolimab. The origin of the receptors is an adult with an advanced solid tumor such as melanoma, head and neck, liver or kidney cancer. Both conserved end residues are trimmed from each CDR3. Only part of the rows carry a size: once, few, many, or a class if the clone is expanded.

J gene,clone size,V gene,CDR3 protein
TRBJ2-5,-,TRBV19,ASSAGLPQETQY
TRBJ1-2,-,TRBV2,ASSEGQYYGYT
TRBJ2-5,-,TRBV4-3,ASSQEDGGSGETQY
TRBJ1-5,-,TRBV6-1,ASRRQGGNQPQH
TRBJ2-7,-,TRBV14,ASSQAQGGTRPYEQY
TRBJ2-1,once,TRBV30,AWSARGRNSYNEQF
TRBJ1-2,-,TRBV19,ASSIKSTGSAYGYT
TRBJ2-7,-,TRBV9,ASSSRDHYEQY
TRBJ1-5,-,TRBV21-1,ASSPRWWQPQH
TRBJ1-1,-,TRBV28,ASSLPGFGTEAF
TRBJ2-5,-,TRBV5-1,ASSLPGQGGETQY
TRBJ1-5,few,TRBV30,AWSAGNEQPQH
TRBJ2-7,-,TRBV18,ASSPLGDGQY
TRBJ2-5,-,TRBV5-5,ASSLGVQETQY
TRBJ2-3,-,TRBV21-1,ASSKPRGGDTQY
TRBJ2-1,-,TRBV7-6,ASSFSPSGGQASYNEQF
TRBJ2-7,-,TRBV15,ATSGLPGQGGNYEQY
TRBJ2-3,-,TRBV5-1,ASSLDGGPSTDTQY
TRBJ2-2,-,TRBV7-8,ASSLRLGTGELF
TRBJ2-3,-,TRBV5-8,ASSLRLAGGPSTDTQY
TRBJ2-3,-,TRBV10-3,AISGTGGTDTQY
TRBJ1-1,medium-sized,TRBV4-2,ASSHPMAGGGEAF
TRBJ2-1,few,TRBV29-1,SVGNPSGRSNEQF
TRBJ2-7,few,TRBV6-5,ASSSAGGGSYEQY
TRBJ2-5,-,TRBV7-2,ASSWGSKGTRGAY
TRBJ1-2,-,TRBV2,ASSGTGARNYGYT
TRBJ1-1,-,TRBV4-1,ASSQVGGQAF
TRBJ2-5,-,TRBV5-4,ASSKDRDRETQY
TRBJ1-2,-,TRBV5-6,ASSRKGTGGSGYT
TRBJ2-1,-,TRBV29-1,SAGQGANEQF
TRBJ2-7,-,TRBV9,ASSVGQEPYEQY
TRBJ1-6,-,TRBV30,AWSNLGGGQSSPLH
TRBJ2-7,-,TRBV7-8,ASSSGPGLADEQY
TRBJ2-3,-,TRBV11-2,ASRQTVQGTDTQY
TRBJ1-1,-,TRBV5-4,ASSLLTGRGTEAF
TRBJ2-5,-,TRBV18,ASSPGAGLAGAWETQY
TRBJ1-5,-,TRBV6-5,ASSYSGQGHQPQH
TRBJ1-1,-,TRBV2,ASGNWQGANVNTEAF
TRBJ2-7,-,TRBV6-6,ASSYGEHSYEQY
TRBJ2-3,-,TRBV5-4,ASSLGHQGTDTQY
TRBJ1-4,-,TRBV21-1,ASIKRRSHNEKLF
TRBJ1-4,-,TRBV20-1,SASTNEKLF
TRBJ2-3,-,TRBV5-1,ASSPGTSGTRTDTQY
TRBJ1-5,medium-sized,TRBV5-6,ASSHDRRFSNQPQH
TRBJ2-5,-,TRBV7-2,ASSEPGGAKQETQY
TRBJ2-2,once,TRBV6-6,ATIRGLGGTGELF
TRBJ1-2,-,TRBV19,ASSISGIGQGASKNYGYT
TRBJ2-1,-,TRBV7-2,ASSSLVGTAYNEQF
TRBJ2-5,once,TRBV18,ASSPTSAQETQY
TRBJ2-7,few,TRBV7-9,ASSLAGGPEEQY
TRBJ2-3,-,TRBV6-5,ASSYSQGLRTDTQY
TRBJ2-5,-,TRBV13,ASSTRWETQY
TRBJ2-2,-,TRBV2,ASRGRRQAGELF
TRBJ2-7,-,TRBV5-1,ASSLGEGRAYEQY
TRBJ1-3,few,TRBV2,ASSLQGTAGNTIY